The T cell receptor beta chain under discussion was sequenced for a study of CD8+ T cells in alopecia areata. Extraction and reverse transcription of RNA yielded cDNA as the sequencing template. This table comes from immunoSEQ multiplex PCR, and its TCRdb copy is limited to in-frame clones, with some not included. The data contain 150,000 to 200,000 clones, less than 65% of them singletons. The germline CDR1 and CDR2 sequences are SGHTS and YDEGEE. The CDR3 consists of 11 residues. V was pared by 4 bases and J by 5 bases, with 6 bases between. Treatment: oral pan-JAK inhibitor, 5-10 mg twice daily. This chain links TRBV5-8 with TRBJ2-5; D is ambiguous. The source of this sequence is a human donor with alopecia areata. The sample in question was CD4+ T cells sorted from blood, obtained at week 24, from a patient treated with tofacitinib. The CDR3 loop is CASSVQETQYF. The CDR3 nucleotides read TGTGCCAGCAGCGTACAGGAGACCCAGTACTTC.